Presented here are 14 T cell receptor beta chains from one specimen sequenced in a study of T cells in Graves' hyperthyroidism and ophthalmopathy. Amplified TCR beta CDR3 regions came from RNA transcripts. In the first-round RT-PCR of the TCR CDR3, the HTBI primer set was used. TCRdb re-called the multiplex PCR reads through MiXCR, storing one row per CDR3 protein. The sample contains 330,000 or so distinct CDR3 sequences, about a sixth of which appear only once. The sample comprised blood. These receptors were taken from a woman between 35 and 50 years old with Graves' ophthalmopathy.

This clonotype was counted ten times or more. CDR3 region: CASSLKGTQYF. The CDR3 bases are TGTGCCAGCAGTCTTAAGGGGACCCAGTACTTC. The chain combines TRBV12-3 or TRBV12-4 with TRBJ2-5, with D uncertain. V was clipped by 5 bases and J by 7 bases, with 8 bases between them. This CDR3 has 11 residues.

Many counts were recorded for this clonotype. The chain links TRBV28 to TRBJ2-7; 7 bases map to TRBD2. The CDR3 consists of 14 residues. Trimming at V came to 7 bases and at J to 0 bases, leaving 6 bases not matched to a gene. CDR1 is MDHEN, CDR2 SYDVKM, per germline. CDR3 in amino acids: CASIRGGSSYEQYF. As DNA, the CDR3 is TGTGCCAGCATTCGGGGCGGGAGCTCCTACGAGCAGTACTTC.

This clonotype was counted ten times or more. The V gene is TRBV19, the J gene TRBJ2-7; 10 bases are shared with TRBD1. The germline CDR1 and CDR2 sequences are LNHDA and SQIVND (reference sequence). Germline trimming cut 4 bases from V and 4 bases from J; bases unmatched to any gene: 10. This CDR3 is 16 amino acids long. CDR3 sequence: CASSTGDRGRRYEQYF. CDR3 in DNA: TGTGCCAGTAGTACCGGAGACAGGGGGCGTCGGTACGAGCAGTACTTC.

This clonotype was seen repeatedly, ten times or more. The genes are TRBV4-3 and TRBJ2-3; TRBD1 is a possible D gene (6 bases). Germline V gene data show CDR1 as LGHNA and CDR2 as YSLEER. The germline V and J ends were trimmed by 0 bases and 4 bases, with 11 bases remaining between them. This CDR3 is built from 15 residues. DNA of the CDR3: TGCGCCAGCAGCCAAGATACAGGGAGCGCAGATACGCAGTATTTT. Its translation: CASSQDTGSADTQYF.

This clonotype was picked up many times. This chain links TRBV15 with TRBJ2-2, with 7 bases that match TRBD2. This CDR3 is 14 amino acids long. Germline CDR1 reads LNHNV; CDR2 reads YYDKDF (reference sequence). V shed 6 bases, J shed 5 bases, and the junction held 6 bases outside the gene matches. CDR3 loop: CATRAGPATGELFF. The CDR3 DNA reads TGTGCCACCAGAGCGGGGCCAGCGACCGGGGAGCTGTTTTTT.

This clonotype was detected many times. In nucleotides, the CDR3 is TGTGCCAGTCGGAGAGGTCTGGGAGAGACCCAGTACTTC. Protein: CASRRGLGETQYF. J is TRBJ2-5 and V is TRBV19; D is undetermined. The CDR3 runs 13 residues. CDR1 is LNHDA and CDR2 is SQIVND in the germline V gene (reference sequence). The germline V and J ends were trimmed by 8 bases and 4 bases, with 14 bases remaining between them.

The chain joins TRBV28 to TRBJ1-5, with 7 bases fitting TRBD1. This CDR3 contains 15 residues. The J segment lost 6 bases and the V segment lost 3 bases, leaving 8 bases of the junction unmatched. Per the germline V gene, CDR1 is MDHEN and CDR2 is SYDVKM. The CDR3 DNA sequence: TGTGCCAGCAGTTTTACAGGGGAAGGTGGTCAGCCCCAGCATTTT. Protein: CASSFTGEGGQPQHF.

This clonotype was picked up many times. The rearrangement uses TRBV30 and TRBJ1-1; D is possibly TRBD1 (5 bases). The V end was cut by 4 bases, the J end by 1 base, with 10 bases between. The CDR3 consists of 13 residues. CDR1 and CDR2 (germline): GTSNPN, SVGIG (reference sequence). The CDR3 region is CAWTLTGNTEAFF. The DNA of the CDR3 is TGTGCCTGGACCCTAACAGGGAACACTGAAGCTTTCTTT.

This clonotype was seen many times. CDR3 region: CASSYGGNQPQHF. CDR3 DNA: TGTGCCAGCAGTTACGGGGGGAATCAGCCCCAGCATTTT. The gene calls are TRBV6-5 and TRBJ1-5; a possible D gene is TRBD1 (5 bases). Germline loops: CDR1 MNHEY, CDR2 SVGAGI. V was clipped by 2 bases and J by 4 bases, with 6 bases between them. The CDR3 has 13 residues.

This clonotype was counted ten times or more. J is TRBJ2-2 and V is TRBV5-1; 8 nucleotides line up with TRBD2. The V and J ends lost 4 bases and 4 bases, in that order; junction bases with no gene match: 9. The germline V gene has CDR1 SGHRS and CDR2 YFSETQ. This CDR3 is built from 16 residues. CDR3 nucleotides: TGCGCCAGCAGCCCCCCCCAGCGGGAGAGCACCGGGGAGCTGTTTTTT. This gives the protein CASSPPQRESTGELFF.

This clonotype was counted ten times or more. The genes are TRBV2 and TRBJ2-5; D may be TRBD2 (5 bases). V lost 8 bases, J lost 1 base, and 11 bases lay in between. There are 13 residues in the CDR3. The germline V gene encodes CDR1 SNHLY and CDR2 FYNNEI. CDR3 in amino acids: CASVRGSQETQYF. The DNA of the CDR3 is TGTGCCAGCGTCCGGGGTAGCCAAGAGACCCAGTACTTC.

This clonotype was seen ten or more times. The chain links TRBV13 to TRBJ2-7; the D is unclear. Trimming stripped 9 bases from V and 4 bases from J, with 22 bases between. Germline assignment: CDR1 PRHDT and CDR2 FYEKMQ (reference sequence). The CDR3 totals 15 residues. CDR3 protein: CASTLGGQARYEQYF. The CDR3 DNA reads TGTGCCAGTACTCTAGGTGGGCAGGCCCGTTACGAGCAGTACTTC.

This clonotype was recorded at least ten times. The chain couples TRBV6-5 to TRBJ1-2; a possible D gene is TRBD1 (5 bases). The V end lost 2 bases, the J end lost 8 bases, and 12 bases lay between the germline ends. The CDR3 has 13 amino acids. The V gene's germline CDR1 is MNHEY and CDR2 SVGAGI. CDR3 sequence reads: CASSYDGAGGYTF. The CDR3 DNA reads TGTGCCAGCAGTTACGATGGGGCGGGGGGCTACACCTTC.

This clonotype has at least ten counts. The chain uses TRBV27 and TRBJ2-5; 7 bases agree with TRBD2. V was pared by 6 bases and J by 4 bases, with 5 bases of the junction left unmatched. CDR1 and CDR2 from the germline V gene are MNHEY and SMNVEV (reference sequence). The CDR3 spans 13 residues. The chain's CDR3 is CASRKGEGETQYF. The CDR3 coding sequence is TGTGCCAGCAGAAAAGGGGAGGGAGAGACCCAGTACTTC.